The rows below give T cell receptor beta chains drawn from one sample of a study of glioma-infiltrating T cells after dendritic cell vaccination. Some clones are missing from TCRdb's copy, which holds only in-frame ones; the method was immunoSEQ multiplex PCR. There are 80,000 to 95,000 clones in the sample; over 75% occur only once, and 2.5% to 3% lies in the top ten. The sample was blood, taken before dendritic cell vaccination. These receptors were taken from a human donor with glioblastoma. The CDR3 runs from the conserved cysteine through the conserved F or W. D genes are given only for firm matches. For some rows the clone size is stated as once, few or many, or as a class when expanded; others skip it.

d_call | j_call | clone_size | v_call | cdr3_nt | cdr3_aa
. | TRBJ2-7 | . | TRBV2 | TGTGCCAGCTCCCTCGGGGACTCCCTCTCCTACGAGCAGTACTTC | CASSLGDSLSYEQYF
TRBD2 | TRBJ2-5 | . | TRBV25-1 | TGTGCCAGCAGTGAATTCGGACTAGTTGGGACCCAGTACTTC | CASSEFGLVGTQYF
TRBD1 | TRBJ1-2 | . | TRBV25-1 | TGTGCCAGCAGGTCGACAGGGGATCTTTATGGCTACACCTTC | CASRSTGDLYGYTF
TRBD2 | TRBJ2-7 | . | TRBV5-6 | TGTGCCAGCAGCAACGATGGACTAGCGGGAGACGAGCAGTACTTC | CASSNDGLAGDEQYF
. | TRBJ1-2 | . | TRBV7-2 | TGTGCCAGCAGCCCCCCGGGAAGGGGCTACACCTTC | CASSPPGRGYTF
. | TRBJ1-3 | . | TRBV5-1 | TGCGCCAGCAGCTTGGAAGGGGCTGCCTCTGGAAACACCATATATTTT | CASSLEGAASGNTIYF
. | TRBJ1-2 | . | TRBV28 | TGTGCCAGCAGTACAGCCTCGAGGGCTGGCTACACCTTC | CASSTASRAGYTF
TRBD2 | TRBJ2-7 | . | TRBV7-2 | TGTGCCAGCAGCTCGGGGGGGGCTAGCAGGACGACCACCTACGAGCAGTACTTC | CASSSGGASRTTTYEQYF
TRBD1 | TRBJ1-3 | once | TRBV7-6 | TGTGCCAGCAGTCACAGGACAGGCGACTCTGGAAACACCATATATTTT | CASSHRTGDSGNTIYF
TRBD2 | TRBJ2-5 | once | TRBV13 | TGTGCCAGCAGCACCACCTCACTAGCGGGAGAAGAGACCCAGTACTTC | CASSTTSLAGEETQYF
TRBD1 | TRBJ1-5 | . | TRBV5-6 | TGTGCCAGCAGCTTGGTTTCCACAGGGGGAAATCAGCCCCAGCATTTT | CASSLVSTGGNQPQHF
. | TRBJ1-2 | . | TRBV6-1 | TGTGCCAGCAGTGAAAAGGGGCCAGGGGGCTACACCTTC | CASSEKGPGGYTF
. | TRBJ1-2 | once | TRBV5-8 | TGTGCCAGCAGCCTCCGCCGGGGGAACTATGGCTACACCTTC | CASSLRRGNYGYTF
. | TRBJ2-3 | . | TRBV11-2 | TGTGCCAGCACACTCATGGGTGCGGCTAGCACAGATACGCAGTATTTT | CASTLMGAASTDTQYF
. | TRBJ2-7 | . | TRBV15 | TGTGCCACCAGGGACTACCCTAGACCGGCTCGGTACTTC | CATRDYPRPARYF
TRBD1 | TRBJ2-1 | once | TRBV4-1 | TGCGCCAGCAGCCAAACTCTAGGGCAGGGGGCGGACAATGAGCAGTTCTTC | CASSQTLGQGADNEQFF
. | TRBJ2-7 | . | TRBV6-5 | TGTGCCAGCACCGACTCCTACGAGCAGTACTTC | CASTDSYEQYF
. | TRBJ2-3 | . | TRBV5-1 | TGCGCCAGCAGCTTGGAGCAGGCTAGCACAGATACGCAGTATTTT | CASSLEQASTDTQYF
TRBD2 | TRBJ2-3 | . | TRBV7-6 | TGTGCCAGCAGCCTAGCGGGAGGGAGCACAGATACGCAGTATTTT | CASSLAGGSTDTQYF
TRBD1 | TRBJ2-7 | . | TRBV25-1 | TGTGCCAGCAGTGAATATAATCAGGGGGCGTCCTACGAGCAGTACTTC | CASSEYNQGASYEQYF
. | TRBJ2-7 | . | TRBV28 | TGTGCCAGCACCCGACTCTCGACCTACGAGCAGTACTTC | CASTRLSTYEQYF
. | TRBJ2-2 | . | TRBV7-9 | TGTGCCAGCAGCCCAAGAGGGAGAAACACCGGGGAGCTGTTTTTT | CASSPRGRNTGELFF
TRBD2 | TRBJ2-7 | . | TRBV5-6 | TGTGCCAGCAGCCGCCTAGCGGGGGGGACCTACGAGCAGTACTTC | CASSRLAGGTYEQYF
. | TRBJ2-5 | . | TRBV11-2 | TGTGCCAGCAGCCGGGCGGAGGAGGACGGGGAGACCCAGTACTTC | CASSRAEEDGETQYF
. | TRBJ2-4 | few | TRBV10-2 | TGCGCCAGCAGTGAGTCAGTCAGGTCTACATATCAGTACTTC | CASSESVRSTYQYF
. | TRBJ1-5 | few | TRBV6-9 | TGTGCCAGCAGTGAAGGTGTAGAAGGGGTCAATCAGCCCCAGCATTTT | CASSEGVEGVNQPQHF
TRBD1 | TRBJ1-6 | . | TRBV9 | TGTGCCAGCAGCGTCCGGGACAGGACAAATTCACCCCTCCACTTT | CASSVRDRTNSPLHF
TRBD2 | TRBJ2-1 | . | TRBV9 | TGTGCCAGCACCTTAGGACTAGCTGACTACAATGAGCAGTTCTTC | CASTLGLADYNEQFF
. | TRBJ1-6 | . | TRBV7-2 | TGTGCCAGCAGCTTAGCAGGGGCAAGGGATTCACCCCTCCACTTT | CASSLAGARDSPLHF
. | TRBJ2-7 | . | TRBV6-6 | TGTGCCAGCAGTTACTCAGCGCTACGAGAGCAGTACTTC | CASSYSALREQYF
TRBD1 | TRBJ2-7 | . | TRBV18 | TGTGCCAGCTCACCAAAACCGGGACAGGGAGGCGAGCAGTACTTC | CASSPKPGQGGEQYF
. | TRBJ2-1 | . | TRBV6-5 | TGTGCCAGCAGTTATTCAGGAGGGCATGAGCAGTTCTTC | CASSYSGGHEQFF
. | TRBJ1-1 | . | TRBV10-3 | TGTGCCATCAGTGACTTCGGGGGTGCTTGGACTGAAGCTTTCTTT | CAISDFGGAWTEAFF
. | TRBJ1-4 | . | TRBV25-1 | TGTGCCAGCAGTGAGGGGCATGAAAAACTGTTTTTT | CASSEGHEKLFF
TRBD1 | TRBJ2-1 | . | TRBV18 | TGTGCCAGCTCATTCAGACAGGGGATTAATGAGCAGTTCTTC | CASSFRQGINEQFF
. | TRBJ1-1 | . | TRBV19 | TGTGCCAGCTTGGATCAGGTGGGCACTGAAGCTTTCTTT | CASLDQVGTEAFF
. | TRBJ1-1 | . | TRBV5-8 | TGTGCCAGCAGCTGGGGAGGGGACCTGAACACTGAAGCTTTCTTT | CASSWGGDLNTEAFF
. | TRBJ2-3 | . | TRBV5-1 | TGCGCCAGCAGCTTGGGAGCAAATACGCAGTATTTT | CASSLGANTQYF
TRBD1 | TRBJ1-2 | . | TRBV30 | TGTGCCTGGACCCCGTTTCGGGGACAGGGTCACTATGGCTACACCTTC | CAWTPFRGQGHYGYTF
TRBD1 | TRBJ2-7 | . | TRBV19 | TGTGCCAGTAAGGCGACAGGGTCATCCTACGAGCAGTACTTC | CASKATGSSYEQYF
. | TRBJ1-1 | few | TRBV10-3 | TGTGCCGCACAGGGTTTGAACACTGAAGCTTTCTTT | CAAQGLNTEAFF
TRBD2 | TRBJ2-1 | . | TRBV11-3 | TGTGCCAGCAGCTTAGGAACCCTAGCGGGGCCCAACAATGAGCAGTTCTTC | CASSLGTLAGPNNEQFF
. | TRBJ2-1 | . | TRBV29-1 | TGCAGCGTTACTACGTGGCGATCGAACAATGAGCAGCTCTTC | CSVTTWRSNNEQLF
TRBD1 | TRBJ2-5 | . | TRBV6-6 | TGTGCCAGCAGTTCGGGGACAGGGCAAGAGACCCAGTACTTC | CASSSGTGQETQYF
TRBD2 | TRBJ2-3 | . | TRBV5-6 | TGTGCCAGCAGCCCCGGACTAGCGTCAACAGGTACGCAGTATTTT | CASSPGLASTGTQYF
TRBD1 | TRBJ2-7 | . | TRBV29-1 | TGCAGCGTTACGGGACAGGGAGGCGAGCAGTACTTC | CSVTGQGGEQYF
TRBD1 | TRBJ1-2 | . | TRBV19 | TGTGCCAGTAGTTCCCGACAGGGGGTGGGGAACACCTTC | CASSSRQGVGNTF
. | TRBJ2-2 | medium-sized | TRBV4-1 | TGCGCCAGCAGCCAACTTGACCTAATACACTACGGCGGGGAGCTGTTTTTT | CASSQLDLIHYGGELFF
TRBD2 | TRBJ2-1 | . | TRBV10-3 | TGTGCCATCAGTGAGGGGGGACTAGCGGGCCTAGCGAATGAGCAGTTCTTC | CAISEGGLAGLANEQFF
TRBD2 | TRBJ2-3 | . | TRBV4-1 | TGCGCCAGCAGCCCCCACCTTCTAGCGGGAGGGAGCACAGATACGCAGTATTTT | CASSPHLLAGGSTDTQYF
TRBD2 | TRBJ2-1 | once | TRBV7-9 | TGTGCCAGCAGCACCCTTAGCGGGAGAGGTTCAAATGAGCAGTTCTTC | CASSTLSGRGSNEQFF
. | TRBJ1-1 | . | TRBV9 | TGTGCCAGCAGCGTAGCTTGGGGAGGCACTGAAGCTTTCTTT | CASSVAWGGTEAFF
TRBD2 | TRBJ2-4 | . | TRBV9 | TGTGCCAGCAGCACTCGGACTAGCGTACGAGCCAAAAACATTCAGTACTTC | CASSTRTSVRAKNIQYF
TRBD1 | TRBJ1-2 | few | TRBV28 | TGTGCCAGCAGCCAGGGGACAGTCTATGGCTACACCTTC | CASSQGTVYGYTF
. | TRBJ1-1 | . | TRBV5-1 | TGCGCCAGCAGCGGGGCCTCTAATTCCGAAGCTTTCTTT | CASSGASNSEAFF